Listed below are T cell receptor beta chains from one sample, sequenced in a study of T-cell reconstitution after alpha-beta-depleted transplantation in children. TCRdb re-called the PCR reads with MiXCR, one entry per CDR3 protein. There are just over 200,000 distinct CDR3 sequences in the sample; about 8.7% occur only once, and 35% lies in the top ten. This specimen was PBMCs, mostly from graft donor cells, taken 360 days after TCRalphabeta/CD19-depleted stem cell transplant. The receptors stem from a male patient under 10 years old who had a stem cell transplant for acute myeloid leukemia, so the T cells may come from the graft donor. Both conserved end residues are part of each CDR3. Fields, in order: V gene, J gene, D gene, clone size, CDR3 protein, CDR3 DNA. D genes are given only for firm matches. The size entry is marked missing in some rows and otherwise reads once, few, many or a size class.

v_gene: TRBV5-5; j_gene: TRBJ1-2; d_gene: TRBD1; abundance: many; CDR3aa: CASRFWWDSDRSYGYTF; CDR3nt: TGTGCCAGCAGGTTCTGGTGGGACAGCGATCGCAGCTATGGCTACACCTTC
v_gene: TRBV4-2; j_gene: TRBJ2-3; d_gene: TRBD1; abundance: many; CDR3aa: CASSQASDRGLTDTQYF; CDR3nt: TGTGCCAGCAGCCAAGCCTCGGACAGGGGACTCACAGATACGCAGTATTTT
v_gene: TRBV4-1; j_gene: TRBJ2-3; d_gene: NA; abundance: once; CDR3aa: CASSHKGRGTEVGTQYF; CDR3nt: TGCGCCAGCAGCCACAAAGGGAGGGGGACAGAAGTAGGTACGCAGTATTTT
v_gene: TRBV29-1; j_gene: TRBJ2-7; d_gene: NA; abundance: NA; CDR3aa: CSVEGRPLEQYF; CDR3nt: TGCAGCGTCGAGGGTCGCCCTTTGGAGCAGTACTTC
v_gene: TRBV5-6; j_gene: TRBJ1-1; d_gene: NA; abundance: many; CDR3aa: CASTEVVVPEAFF; CDR3nt: TGTGCCAGCACCGAAGTGGTGGTACCTGAAGCTTTCTTT
v_gene: TRBV12-5; j_gene: TRBJ2-4; d_gene: TRBD1; abundance: few; CDR3aa: CASGLVHRGKDIQYF; CDR3nt: TGTGCTAGTGGTTTGGTCCACAGGGGGAAGGACATTCAGTACTTC
v_gene: TRBV20-1; j_gene: TRBJ2-5; d_gene: TRBD2; abundance: NA; CDR3aa: CSARPTGRLAGGKLKTQYF; CDR3nt: TGCAGTGCTAGACCTACCGGGAGACTAGCGGGGGGGAAGCTGAAGACCCAGTACTTC
v_gene: TRBV5-1; j_gene: TRBJ1-1; d_gene: NA; abundance: many; CDR3aa: CASSLAVGLGTEAFF; CDR3nt: TGCGCCAGCAGCTTGGCCGTGGGGTTGGGCACTGAAGCTTTCTTT
v_gene: TRBV20-1; j_gene: TRBJ2-7; d_gene: NA; abundance: few; CDR3aa: CSARDSGGKEQYF; CDR3nt: TGCAGTGCTAGAGATAGTGGGGGGAAAGAGCAGTACTTC
v_gene: TRBV7-6; j_gene: TRBJ2-1; d_gene: TRBD2; abundance: many; CDR3aa: CASSPRLAGGVNEQFF; CDR3nt: TGTGCCAGCAGCCCAAGACTAGCGGGAGGGGTGAATGAGCAGTTCTTC
v_gene: TRBV7-9; j_gene: TRBJ2-1; d_gene: TRBD1; abundance: few; CDR3aa: CASSPGTGRYNEQFF; CDR3nt: TGTGCCAGCAGCCCCGGGACAGGGAGGTACAATGAGCAGTTCTTC
v_gene: TRBV5-1; j_gene: TRBJ2-5; d_gene: TRBD2; abundance: NA; CDR3aa: CASSWGLAGGSGETQYF; CDR3nt: TGCGCCAGCAGCTGGGGACTAGCGGGAGGGAGTGGAGAGACCCAGTACTTC
v_gene: TRBV20-1; j_gene: TRBJ1-1; d_gene: NA; abundance: many; CDR3aa: CSAPAGWDTEAFF; CDR3nt: TGCAGTGCCCCGGCAGGGTGGGACACTGAAGCTTTCTTT
v_gene: TRBV5-1; j_gene: TRBJ1-1; d_gene: NA; abundance: few; CDR3aa: CASSVGRGPGMNTEAFF; CDR3nt: TGCGCCAGCAGCGTCGGTCGGGGGCCCGGGATGAACACTGAAGCTTTCTTT
v_gene: TRBV7-9; j_gene: TRBJ1-1; d_gene: TRBD1; abundance: many; CDR3aa: CASTLALIGTDLNTEAFF; CDR3nt: TGTGCCAGCACCCTAGCCCTCATCGGGACAGACCTAAACACTGAAGCTTTCTTT
v_gene: TRBV6-2/TRBV6-3; j_gene: TRBJ2-1; d_gene: TRBD2; abundance: few; CDR3aa: CASRKLAGDYNEQFF; CDR3nt: TGTGCCAGCAGGAAACTAGCGGGAGACTACAATGAGCAGTTCTTC